The entry that follows covers one T cell receptor (beta chain) sequence. Its specificity is not known. Germline lookup yields CDR1 SNHLY and CDR2 FYNNEI. J lost 5 bases, V lost 1 base, and 7 bases had no gene match. The CDR3 consists of 15 residues. This entry comes from a study of cytomegalovirus exposure and HLA in healthy donors. About the study: A previous analysis identified 117 million unique TCR beta sequences derived from 180 million or so T cells.

Overall study results and limits: Apart from CMV serostatus, no immune exposure information was available. High specificity and sensitivity for cytomegalovirus status were reported for the classifier. With further analysis later on, most CMV-associated TCR beta chains appeared HLA-restricted.

Use of 60 Vbeta and 13 Jbeta primers characterized the PCR. Only in-frame clones appear in the TCRdb table, and some are missing; sequencing was by immunoSEQ multiplex PCR. The table shows tens of thousands of clones, with under 80% occurring only once. The sequenced sample was PBMCs. The receptor was isolated from a man between 60 and 70 years old in good health and CMV-seronegative. V and J are TRBV2 and TRBJ2-5; TRBD2 matches 7 bases. In DNA form, the CDR3 reads TGTGCCAGCAGTGAAGACGGCGGGGGAGGGGAGACCCAGTACTTC. Encoded protein: CASSEDGGGGETQYF.